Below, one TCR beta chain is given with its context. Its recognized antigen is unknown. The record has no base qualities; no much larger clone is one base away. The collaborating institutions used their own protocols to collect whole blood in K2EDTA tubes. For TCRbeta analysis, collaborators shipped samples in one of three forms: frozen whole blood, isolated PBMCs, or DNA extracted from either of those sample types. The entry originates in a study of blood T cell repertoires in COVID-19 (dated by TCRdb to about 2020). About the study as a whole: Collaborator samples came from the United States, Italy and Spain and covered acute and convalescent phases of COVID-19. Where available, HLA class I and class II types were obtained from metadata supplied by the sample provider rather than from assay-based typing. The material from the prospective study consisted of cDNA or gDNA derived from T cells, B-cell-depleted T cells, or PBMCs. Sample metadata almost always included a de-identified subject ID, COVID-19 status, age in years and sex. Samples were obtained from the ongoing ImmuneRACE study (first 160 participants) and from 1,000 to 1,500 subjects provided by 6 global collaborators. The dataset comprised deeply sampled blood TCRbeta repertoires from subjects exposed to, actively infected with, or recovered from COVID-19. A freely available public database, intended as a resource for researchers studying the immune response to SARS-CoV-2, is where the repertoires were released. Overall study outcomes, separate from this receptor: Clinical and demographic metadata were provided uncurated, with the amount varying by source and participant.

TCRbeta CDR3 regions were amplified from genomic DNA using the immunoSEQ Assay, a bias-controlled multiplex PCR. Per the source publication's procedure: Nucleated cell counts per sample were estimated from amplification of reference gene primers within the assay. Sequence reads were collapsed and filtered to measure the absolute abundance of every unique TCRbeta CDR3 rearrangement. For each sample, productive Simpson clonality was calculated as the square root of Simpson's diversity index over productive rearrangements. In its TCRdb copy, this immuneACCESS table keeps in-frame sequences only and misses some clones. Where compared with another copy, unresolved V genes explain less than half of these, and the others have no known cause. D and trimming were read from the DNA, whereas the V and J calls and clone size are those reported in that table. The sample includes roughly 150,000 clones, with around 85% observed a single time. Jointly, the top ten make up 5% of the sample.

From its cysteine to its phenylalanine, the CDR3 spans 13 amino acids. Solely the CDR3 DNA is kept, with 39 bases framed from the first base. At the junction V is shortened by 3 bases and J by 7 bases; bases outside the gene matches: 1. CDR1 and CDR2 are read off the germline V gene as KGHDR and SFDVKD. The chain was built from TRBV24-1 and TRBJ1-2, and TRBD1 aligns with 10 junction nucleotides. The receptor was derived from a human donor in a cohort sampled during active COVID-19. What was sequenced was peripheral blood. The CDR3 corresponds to CATSDGQGGGYTF. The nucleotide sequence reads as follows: TGTGCCACCAGTGATGGACAGGGGGGTGGCTACACCTTC.